Listed below are T cell receptor beta chains from one sample, sequenced in a study of cytomegalovirus exposure and HLA in healthy donors. Repertoires were generated with immunoSEQ multiplex PCR, while TCRdb's copy carries only in-frame clones and drops some. The sample includes around 150,000 clones, approximately 81% of them seen just once. Source material: PBMCs. The receptors originated from a young man in good health and CMV-seronegative. The conserved cysteine and the conserved F or W are not part of the CDR3 here.

j_call | v_call | cdr3_aa
TRBJ1-1 | TRBV11-3 | ASSSTGIAEAF
TRBJ2-7 | TRBV6-5 | ASSLAGGTYEQY
TRBJ1-2 | TRBV19 | ASSIGRGLGYGYT
TRBJ2-7 | TRBV5-4 | ASSIGLARSSYEQY
TRBJ2-3 | TRBV4-1 | ASSQGLLGGPSTDTQY
TRBJ2-7 | TRBV27 | ASRSGASAY
TRBJ2-1 | TRBV7-9 | ASSLMRRSEVDEQF
TRBJ1-2 | TRBV4-3 | ASSQDRDRADGYT
TRBJ2-1 | TRBV5-6 | ASSSRGEQF
TRBJ2-2 | TRBV7-7 | ASSPSRGGELF
TRBJ2-3 | TRBV5-1 | ASGNGQPTDTQY
TRBJ2-5 | TRBV5-6 | ASSSQTSDDYVETQY
TRBJ1-5 | TRBV4-3 | ASSQDPGPEGPQH
TRBJ1-1 | TRBV7-9 | ASSLLGRYNTEAF
TRBJ2-3 | TRBV10-3 | AISESRTSRDGTDTQY
TRBJ1-1 | TRBV6-5 | ASSGTEGTEAF
TRBJ1-6 | TRBV28 | ASSPAGYSSPLH
TRBJ2-7 | TRBV6-6 | ASSLLEFSSLYEQY
TRBJ2-1 | TRBV5-1 | ASSAGTGNNEQF
TRBJ2-7 | TRBV6-5 | ASRPGQAYEQY
TRBJ2-1 | TRBV4-3 | ASSQATSGSYTYNEQF
TRBJ1-2 | TRBV27 | ASSEGIFNYGYT
TRBJ1-5 | TRBV28 | ASRRPGDGQPQH
TRBJ2-7 | TRBV27 | ASSSLGGITYEQY
TRBJ2-4 | TRBV6-5 | ASSLSRWNIQY
TRBJ1-5 | TRBV19 | ASSIWDRTPQGPQH
TRBJ2-3 | TRBV19 | ASSIGGEADTQY
TRBJ2-7 | TRBV7-9 | ASSSGPWDRGLQEQY
TRBJ1-2 | TRBV7-9 | ASSLSQANYGYT
TRBJ2-1 | TRBV7-2 | ASSQPGLALEGYNEQF
TRBJ2-1 | TRBV6-4 | ASSDASGDYNEQF
TRBJ2-5 | TRBV19 | ASSPGRSGSGGETQY
TRBJ2-2 | TRBV5-4 | ASSLDFAGELF
TRBJ2-3 | TRBV5-1 | ASSLGSTTDTQY
TRBJ2-7 | TRBV7-2 | ASSLDSNEQY
TRBJ2-1 | TRBV6-5 | ASSYSITYDEQF
NA | TRBV6-5 | ASSKGLAGDAEQY
TRBJ2-7 | TRBV5-1 | ASSLTWGAQEQY
TRBJ1-2 | TRBV6-1 | ASSEAGTGSGYT
TRBJ1-4 | TRBV18 | ASSKATGAGEKLF
TRBJ1-1 | TRBV5-1 | ASSLLSGGLLGTEAF
TRBJ2-1 | TRBV4-3 | ASSQDWTDVPQGQF
TRBJ2-3 | TRBV6-1 | ASSGLAGADTQY
TRBJ2-4 | TRBV5-1 | ASSVMDSGAKNIQY
TRBJ2-7 | TRBV12-5 | ASGLGGGRRGGFDEQY
TRBJ2-4 | TRBV9 | ASSVDPDLAKNIQY
TRBJ2-7 | TRBV5-5 | ASRYTGEQY
TRBJ1-2 | TRBV4-1 | ASSQKTRDRGLPNYGYT